These 13 T cell receptor beta chains originate from one sample sequenced in a study of CD8 T cells in ankylosing spondylitis. TCRdb ran MiXCR on the 5' RACE reads and lists one entry per CDR3 protein. The sample includes around 770,000 distinct CDR3 sequences, approximately 12% of them seen just once. The study, taken as a whole, reports: There was a TCR beta motif, made of several highly homologous variants, that appeared characteristic of ankylosing spondylitis blood.

Their cognate antigens are unknown. The specimen sequenced was blood, either unsorted or a sorted T cell fraction (not recorded which). The receptor source for this set is a male donor with ankylosing spondylitis.

This clonotype was picked up a small number of times. The chain joins TRBV4-2 to TRBJ2-3; the match to TRBD2 covers 12 bases. Trimming at V came to 4 bases and at J to 4 bases, leaving 12 bases not matched to a gene. The CDR3 loop spans 18 amino acids. Germline V gene data show CDR1 as LGHNA and CDR2 as YNFKEQ. The CDR3 nucleotides read TGTGCCAGCAGCCGTCGGGGAGCTAGCGGGAGGGCCCCAGATACGCAGTATTTT. It codes for CASSRRGASGRAPDTQYF.

In its sample, this clonotype was seen a few times. J is TRBJ2-2 and V is TRBV20-1, with D tentatively TRBD2 (5 bases). This CDR3 is 15 amino acids long. V was cut by 3 bases and J by 0 bases, with 11 bases left in between. From germline, CDR1 is DFQATT and CDR2 SNEGSKA (reference sequence). The CDR3 reads CSASFSAPNTGELFF. DNA of the CDR3: TGCAGTGCTAGCTTTAGCGCACCGAACACCGGGGAGCTGTTTTTT.

This chain connects TRBV6-2 or TRBV6-3 to TRBJ1-5; a possible D gene is TRBD1 (5 bases). Germline CDR1 MNHEY, CDR2 SVGEGT. Trimming cost V 6 bases and J 0 bases, with 15 bases left between them. There are 16 residues in the CDR3. The CDR3 region is CASSPRQTYSNQPQHF. The DNA for the CDR3 is TGTGCCAGCAGCCCAAGACAGACATATAGCAATCAGCCCCAGCATTTT.

This clonotype was counted many times. The gene calls are TRBV24-1 and TRBJ2-2, with a tentative D call TRBD1 (6 bases). Germline values: CDR1 KGHDR, CDR2 SFDVKD. Trimming shortened V by 3 bases and J by 1 base, and 11 bases separated the two germline ends. CDR3 length equals 16 residues. CDR3 bases: TGTGCCACCAGTGATCACCGCAGGGGGAACACCGGGGAGCTGTTTTTT. Amino acid sequence: CATSDHRRGNTGELFF.

This clonotype was counted only a few times. This chain connects TRBV4-3 to TRBJ2-7, with 8 bases matching TRBD2. The germline CDR1 and CDR2 sequences are LGHNA and YSLEER. CDR3 size: 16 residues. The J segment lost 5 bases and the V segment lost 4 bases, leaving 13 bases of the junction unmatched. The DNA of the CDR3 is TGCGCCAGCAGCCGGACAATAGCGGGGATTTTCGACGAGCAGTACTTC. Its protein is CASSRTIAGIFDEQYF.

The chain is built from TRBV20-1 and TRBJ2-1; TRBD2 matches 11 bases. J was trimmed by 2 bases and V by 6 bases; bases with no gene match: 9. Germline assignment: CDR1 DFQATT and CDR2 SNEGSKA (reference sequence). The CDR3 totals 16 residues. CDR3 DNA sequence: TGCAGTGCCCCCAAGCCGACTAGCGGGGCCTACAATGAGCAGTTCTTC. Translated, it gives CSAPKPTSGAYNEQFF.

As for this clonotype: Since a much larger clone is just one base distant, this may be a read error. The genes are TRBV27 and TRBJ1-2, with TRBD1 as a possible D gene (6 bases). CDR1 MNHEY and CDR2 SMNVEV come from the germline V gene (reference sequence). The CDR3 contains 14 residues. CDR3 DNA sequence: TGTTCCAGCAGTCCCCGACAGGCACGAGATGGCTACACCTTC. Translating it yields CSSSPRQARDGYTF.

This clonotype has at least ten counts. This chain connects TRBV6-5 to TRBJ2-3; a weak D match, TRBD2 (5 bases). This CDR3 spans 15 amino acids. Trimming stripped 4 bases from V and 1 base from J, with 12 bases between. From germline, CDR1 is MNHEY and CDR2 SVGAGI. CDR3 coding DNA: TGTGCCAGCAGTTTCGGGGTTAGGGGCACAGATACGCAGTATTTT. Translated: CASSFGVRGTDTQYF.

There are a few counts of this clonotype. The gene calls are TRBV7-9 and TRBJ2-1; TRBD1 aligns across 11 bases. This CDR3 has 15 residues. V was pared by 5 bases and J by 9 bases, with 9 bases of the junction left unmatched. The germline V gene has CDR1 SEHNR and CDR2 FQNEAQ (reference sequence). CDR3 sequence: CASSPRTGGSGEQFF. The CDR3, as DNA: TGTGCCAGCAGCCCGCGGACAGGGGGCTCTGGTGAGCAGTTCTTC.

This clonotype was seen more than once but under ten times. The chain employs TRBV10-3 and TRBJ2-6; D may be TRBD1 or TRBD2 (5 bases each). Trimming pared 5 bases from V and 2 bases from J, leaving 10 bases between. The CDR3 length is 15 residues. CDR1 is ENHRY, CDR2 SYGVKD, per germline. The CDR3 nucleotides read TGTGCCATCAGTCCTGGGGGTCCTGGGGCCAACGTCCTGACTTTC. The encoded protein is CAISPGGPGANVLTF.

This chain connects TRBV5-6 to TRBJ1-5; 7 bases agree with TRBD1. V dropped 0 bases and J dropped 6; count of bases not matched to a gene: 6. The CDR3 covers 15 residues. Germline loops: CDR1 SGHDT, CDR2 YYEEEE. This CDR3 is CASSLGYRGGQPQHF. The CDR3 coding sequence is TGTGCCAGCAGCTTGGGGTACAGGGGTGGTCAGCCCCAGCATTTT.

This chain joins TRBV28 and TRBJ1-5; D is possibly TRBD1 (6 bases). The V gene lost 7 bases and the J gene lost 6 bases, with 10 bases spanning the gap. The CDR3 is 12 residues long. Germline CDR1 is MDHEN and CDR2 is SYDVKM. CDR3 in DNA: TGTGCCAGCACGGGGGGGCTTCAGCCCCAGCATTTT. It encodes CASTGGLQPQHF.

There are a few counts of this clonotype. The chain couples TRBV7-9 to TRBJ1-1; a weak D match, TRBD1 (5 bases). Per germline, CDR1 SEHNR and CDR2 FQNEAQ (reference sequence). V was clipped by 5 bases and J by 10 bases, with 14 bases between them. The CDR3 has 12 amino acids. This CDR3 is CASSPSGGGAFF. The DNA for the CDR3 is TGTGCCAGCAGCCCCTCGGGTGGGGGAGCTTTCTTT.